The clone carrying this T cell receptor beta chain was recorded only once. The antigen remains undetermined. These data are taken from a study of cytotoxic CD8 clonotypes in ibrutinib-treated CLL. Background on the study: After a median approximately 12 months on treatment (6 to 36), response samples were drawn.

Findings of the study overall: There were few public clonotypes, and on treatment they contracted or stayed stable. Clonality went up at ibrutinib response and then declined back toward baseline at progression.

The intended depth for sequencing was 1 in 200,000 to 1 in 1 million T cells. Libraries were prepared by immunoSEQ multiplex PCR; TCRdb keeps only in-frame clonotypes and omits some of them. Seen here are roughly 60,000 clones, approximately 71% observed once, and the top ten hold 43%. Trimming took 0 bases from V and 6 from J, leaving 5 bases between them. CDR3 length: 12 residues. Germline loops: CDR1 SGHAT, CDR2 FQNNGV. The source of this sequence is a human donor with chronic lymphocytic leukemia. The chain links TRBV11-2 to TRBJ2-5; D gene ambiguous. Sequenced material: PBMCs, taken after 12 months of ibrutinib treatment. CDR3 bases: TGTGCCAGCAGCTTAGATTTGCAGACCCAGTACTTC. Its translation is CASSLDLQTQYF.